This TCR beta chain was captured in a study of blood T cell repertoires in COVID-19. Study-wide background: Specimens from acute and convalescent COVID-19 originated in the United States, Italy and Spain.

Generated by immunoSEQ multiplex PCR, the TCRdb table keeps only in-frame clones and is missing some. The sample consists of about 310,000 clones, roughly 89% of them appearing once. V gave up 5 bases and J gave up 3 bases, with 16 bases separating them. There are 15 residues in the CDR3. From germline, CDR1 is MDHEN and CDR2 SYDVKM. The sequence came from a woman in her thirties or forties with COVID-19, enrolled during active disease. Material: peripheral blood. The V gene is TRBV28, the J gene TRBJ1-1; D is possibly TRBD1 (5 bases). The CDR3, as DNA: TGTGCCAGCAGTCCTATGCAGGGTTCCTACACTGAAGCTTTCTTT. Amino acids: CASSPMQGSYTEAFF.